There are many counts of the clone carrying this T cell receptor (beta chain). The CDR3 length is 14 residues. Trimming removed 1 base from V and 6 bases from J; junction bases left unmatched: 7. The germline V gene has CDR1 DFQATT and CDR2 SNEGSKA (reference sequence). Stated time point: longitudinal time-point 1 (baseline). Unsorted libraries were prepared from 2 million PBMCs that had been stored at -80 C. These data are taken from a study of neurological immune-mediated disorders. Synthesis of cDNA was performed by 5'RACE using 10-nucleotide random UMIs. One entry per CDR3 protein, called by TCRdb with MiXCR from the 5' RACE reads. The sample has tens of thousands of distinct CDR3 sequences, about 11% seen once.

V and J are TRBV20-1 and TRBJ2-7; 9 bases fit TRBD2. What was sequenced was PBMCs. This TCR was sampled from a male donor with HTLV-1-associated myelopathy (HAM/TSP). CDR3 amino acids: CSARGGGGDREQYF. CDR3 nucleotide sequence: TGCAGTGCTAGAGGGGGCGGGGGGGACCGCGAGCAGTACTTC.